These 18 T cell receptor beta chains came from one sample sequenced in a study. TCRdb itself ran the 5' RACE reads through MiXCR, one entry per CDR3 protein. The repertoire holds about 32,000 distinct CDR3 sequences, with 24% as singletons. The sequencing sample was made of memory CD4+ T cells sorted from blood. Subset indicated: memory CD4+ T cells, CD4+CD45RO+CD25-. All receptors come from a female donor with breast cancer.

The chain couples TRBV20-1 to TRBJ2-7, with 7 positions matching TRBD2. V gave up 0 bases and J gave up 4 bases; unmatched junction bases: 3. Germline values: CDR1 DFQATT, CDR2 SNEGSKA (reference sequence). This CDR3 has 13 residues. The CDR3 DNA follows: TGCAGTGCTAGAGACCCTAGCGGATACGAGCAGTACTTC. Its translation: CSARDPSGYEQYF.

CDR3 sequence reads: CASRGEGETQYF. As DNA, the CDR3 is TGTGCCAGCAGGGGAGAAGGAGAGACCCAGTACTTC. V is TRBV27 and J is TRBJ2-5; TRBD2 might be the D (5 bases). The CDR3 runs to 12 residues. V lost 6 bases to trimming and J lost 4 bases, with 9 bases between them. Germline V lookup: CDR1 MNHEY, CDR2 SMNVEV (reference sequence).

This clonotype was seen a handful of times. V gene TRBV5-5 combines with J gene TRBJ2-7; D unresolved. V lost 0 bases and J 0 bases, leaving 13 bases between the germline ends. Per germline, CDR1 SGHKS and CDR2 YYEKEE (reference sequence). This CDR3 spans 16 amino acids. The CDR3 spells CASSLDGSLFSYEQYF. CDR3 sequence (DNA): TGTGCCAGCAGCTTGGACGGCAGCCTCTTCTCCTACGAGCAGTACTTC.

The chain links TRBV7-9 to TRBJ1-2, with D possibly TRBD1 on 6 matching bases. CDR3 size: 16 residues. V was clipped by 5 bases and J by 7 bases, with 23 bases between them. The germline CDR1 and CDR2 sequences are SEHNR and FQNEAQ (reference sequence). The CDR3: CASSHRSTGSVGGYTF. CDR3 in DNA: TGTGCCAGCAGCCACCGCTCGACAGGAAGCGTGGGTGGCTACACCTTC.

This clonotype was counted a few times. V gene TRBV4-2 combines with J gene TRBJ2-3, with TRBD1 as a possible D gene (6 bases). CDR1 is LGHNA and CDR2 is YNFKEQ in the germline V gene. The V and J ends lost 2 bases and 2 bases respectively, with 8 bases between them. This CDR3 is built from 14 residues. CDR3 sequence: CASSQYRDTDTQYF. The CDR3 region has the DNA TGTGCCAGCAGCCAATACAGGGACACAGATACGCAGTATTTT.

This clonotype appeared a few times. V is TRBV5-1 and J is TRBJ2-7, with D possibly matching TRBD2 (6 bases). V was cut by 7 bases and J by 6 bases, with 14 bases left in between. The germline gives CDR1 SGHRS, CDR2 YFSETQ. CDR3 length: 12 residues. In DNA form, the CDR3 reads TGCGCCAGCGAGGGACCGCGGGGCGAGCAGTACTTC. Translation gives CASEGPRGEQYF.

The rearrangement links TRBV5-1 to TRBJ1-6; no clear D gene. The germline gives CDR1 SGHRS, CDR2 YFSETQ. This CDR3 contains 14 residues. V was trimmed by 0 bases and J by 9 bases, leaving 10 bases between them. CDR3 nucleotide sequence: TGCGCCAGCAGCTTGGAACAGTATCGTTCACCCCTCCACTTT. As protein: CASSLEQYRSPLHF.

The gene calls are TRBV2 and TRBJ2-7, with D perhaps being TRBD1 or TRBD2 (5 bases each). From germline, CDR1 is SNHLY and CDR2 FYNNEI. The V and J ends lost 8 bases and 2 bases respectively, with 7 bases between them. The CDR3 is made up of 11 amino acids. This CDR3 is CASGTAYEQYF. The DNA for the CDR3 is TGTGCCAGCGGGACCGCCTACGAGCAGTACTTC.

The chain is built from TRBV7-9 and TRBJ2-1; maybe TRBD2 (5 bases). V shed 5 bases and J shed 4 bases, with 12 bases lying between them. Germline CDR1 and CDR2: SEHNR and FQNEAQ (reference sequence). CDR3 length equals 14 residues. CDR3 nucleotides: TGTGCCAGCAGCGGGAGTGAGACTTACAATGAGCAGTTCTTC. Encoded protein: CASSGSETYNEQFF.

This clonotype was counted a few times. This chain links TRBV5-1 with TRBJ2-5; TRBD1 aligns across 7 bases. The CDR3 runs 14 residues. The junction had 4 bases not matched to a gene; V was cut back by 3 bases and J by 2 bases. From germline, CDR1 is SGHRS and CDR2 YFSETQ. In nucleotides, the CDR3 is TGCGCCAGCAGCTCGGGGACAGCTCAAGAGACCCAGTACTTC. Its translation: CASSSGTAQETQYF.

This chain joins TRBV28 and TRBJ2-1; a possible D gene is TRBD2 (6 bases). This CDR3 is built from 13 residues. Per germline, CDR1 MDHEN and CDR2 SYDVKM. Trimming pared 6 bases from V and 6 bases from J, leaving 12 bases between. The CDR3 loop reads CASSPGTFNEQFF. DNA for the CDR3: TGTGCCAGCAGCCCTGGGACTTTCAATGAGCAGTTCTTC.

About this clonotype: A junction boundary mismatches the germline segment, possibly from a read error. As DNA, the CDR3 is TGCAGTGCTTTACAGCCGACAGGGGGCTCCGACGAGCAGTACTTC. This translates into CSALQPTGGSDEQYF. The chain recombines TRBV20-1 with TRBJ2-7; 10 positions match TRBD1. The germline V gene encodes CDR1 DFQATT and CDR2 SNEGSKA (reference sequence). CDR3 length: 15 residues.

This clonotype came up many times. The chain has TRBV6-5 and TRBJ2-7; D perhaps matches TRBD2 (5 bases). Trimming stripped 5 bases from V and 0 bases from J, with 11 bases between. CDR3 length: 14 residues. Looked up from germline, CDR1 is MNHEY and CDR2 is SVGAGI. CDR3 in DNA: TGTGCCAGCAGTGCGGGCGGGTCCTCCTACGAGCAGTACTTC. This gives the protein CASSAGGSSYEQYF.

A few counts support this clonotype. The rearrangement joins TRBV7-9 to TRBJ2-1; 9 nucleotides align to TRBD1. This CDR3 is built from 15 residues. CDR1 is SEHNR, CDR2 FQNEAQ, per germline (reference sequence). Trimming cost V 1 base and J 7 bases; bases outside gene matches: 5. DNA of the CDR3: TGTGCCAGCAGCTTAGAAGGGACAGGGAAGAATGAGCAGTTCTTC. Its protein product is CASSLEGTGKNEQFF.

This clonotype was counted only a few times. V gene TRBV9 combines with J gene TRBJ2-1; 7 bases line up with TRBD2. This CDR3 is built from 16 residues. After removal of 0 bases from V and 4 bases from J, the junction contained 7 bases not matched to a gene. Germline V gene sequence: CDR1 SGDLS, CDR2 YYNGEE. CDR3 DNA sequence: TGTGCCAGCAGCGTAGGGGCCCTAGCGGTATACAATGAGCAGTTCTTC. Its translation is CASSVGALAVYNEQFF.

The chain carries TRBV6-2 or TRBV6-3 and TRBJ2-7; no clear D gene. The germline gives CDR1 MNHEY, CDR2 SVGEGT. This CDR3 has 11 residues. V was shortened by 6 bases and J by 5 bases, with 8 bases between the two germline ends. Here the CDR3 DNA reads TGTGCCAGCAGGGAGACCCACGAGCAGTACTTC. Translated, it gives CASRETHEQYF.

The chain carries TRBV18 and TRBJ1-4; TRBD1 is a possible D gene (6 bases). V lost 0 bases to trimming and J lost 8 bases, with 10 bases between them. Per the germline V gene, CDR1 is KGHSH and CDR2 is LQKENI. This CDR3 is 14 amino acids long. CDR3 in DNA: TGTGCCAGCTCACCACCGACAGGCTGGGAAAAACTGTTTTTT. Amino acid sequence: CASSPPTGWEKLFF.

This chain uses TRBV7-9 with TRBJ2-3; D is ambiguous. The germline gives CDR1 SEHNR, CDR2 FQNEAQ (reference sequence). CDR3 length: 14 amino acids. V dropped 6 bases and J dropped 1 base, with 11 bases sitting between them. The DNA for the CDR3 is TGTGCCAGCAGTCCGCCGACGGGCACAGATACGCAGTATTTT. As protein: CASSPPTGTDTQYF.